Described below is a single T cell receptor (beta chain) sequence and its context. Its antigen is currently unknown. Other DNA sequences from this sample encode an identical CDR3 as well. Reverse transcription of extracted RNA yielded cDNA, which provided the sequencing template. The method was immunoSEQ multiplex PCR; TCRdb's version includes in-frame clones alone and lacks a portion of them. Of 250,000 to 300,000 clones in the sample, nearly 60% were seen once. Noted treatment: oral pan-JAK inhibitor, 5-10 mg twice daily. This entry belongs to a study of CD8+ T cells in alopecia areata. The CDR3 runs to 15 residues. J was trimmed by 2 bases and V by 3 bases; bases with no gene match: 1. Germline CDR1 KGHSH, CDR2 LQKENI. Points from the study as a whole: Lesional tissue from the scalp (especially in alopecia totalis/universalis) showed higher clonality than normal scalp. Whereas mice showed it more clearly, TCR sharing across patients was murkier, possibly because of HLA. Besides other cells, scalp samples also yield sequences of resident alphabeta T cells from normal skin. Links between baseline CD8+ expansion and response need larger treated cohorts.

The TCR comes from a human donor with alopecia areata. This chain connects TRBV18 to TRBJ2-5, with 12 bases lining up with TRBD2. The sequenced sample was CD4+ T cells sorted from blood, obtained at week 24, from a patient treated with tofacitinib. The CDR3 DNA is TGTGCCAGCTCACCCGGGACTAGCGGGCAAGAGACCCAGTACTTC. It codes for CASSPGTSGQETQYF.